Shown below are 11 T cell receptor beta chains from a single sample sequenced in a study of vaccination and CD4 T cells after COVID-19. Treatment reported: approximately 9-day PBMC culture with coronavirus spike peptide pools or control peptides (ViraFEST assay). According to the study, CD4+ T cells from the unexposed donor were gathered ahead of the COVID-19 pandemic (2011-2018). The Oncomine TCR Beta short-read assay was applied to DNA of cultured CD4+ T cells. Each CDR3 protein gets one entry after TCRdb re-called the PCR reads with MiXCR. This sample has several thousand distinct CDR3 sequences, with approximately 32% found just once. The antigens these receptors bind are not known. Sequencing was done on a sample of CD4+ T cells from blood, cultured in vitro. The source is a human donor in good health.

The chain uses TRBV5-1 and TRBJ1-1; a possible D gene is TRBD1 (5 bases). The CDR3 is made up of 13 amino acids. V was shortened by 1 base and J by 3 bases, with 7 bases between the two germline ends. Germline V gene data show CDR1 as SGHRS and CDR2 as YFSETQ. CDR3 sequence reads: CASSLKGDTEAFF. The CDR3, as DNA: TGCGCCAGCAGCTTGAAAGGGGACACTGAAGCTTTCTTT.

This chain's CDR3 is CASSPQGDEQFF. In DNA, the CDR3 is TGTGCCAGCAGCCCCCAGGGTGATGAGCAGTTCTTC. The rearrangement links TRBV7-8 to TRBJ2-1; D may be TRBD1 (5 bases). V lost 5 bases to trimming and J lost 8 bases, with 10 bases between them. The V gene's germline CDR1 is SGHVS and CDR2 FQNEAQ. The CDR3 length is 12 residues.

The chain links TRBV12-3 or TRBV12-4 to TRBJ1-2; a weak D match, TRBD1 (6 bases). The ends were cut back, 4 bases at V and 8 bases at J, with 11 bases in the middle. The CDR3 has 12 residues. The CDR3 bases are TGTGCCAGCAGTTACACAGGGTACGGCTACACCTTC. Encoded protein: CASSYTGYGYTF.

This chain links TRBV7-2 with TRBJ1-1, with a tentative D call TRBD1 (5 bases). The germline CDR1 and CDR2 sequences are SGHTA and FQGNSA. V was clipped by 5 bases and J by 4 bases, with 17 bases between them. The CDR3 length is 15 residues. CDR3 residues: CASSASDGGTTEAFF. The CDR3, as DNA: TGTGCCAGCAGCGCCTCCGACGGGGGAACCACTGAAGCTTTCTTT.

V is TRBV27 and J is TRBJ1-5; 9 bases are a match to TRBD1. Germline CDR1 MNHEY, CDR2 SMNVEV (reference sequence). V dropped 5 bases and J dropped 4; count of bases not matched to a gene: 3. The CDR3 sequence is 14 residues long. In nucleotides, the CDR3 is TGTGCCAGCAGTCCCGGACAGGGGAATCAGCCCCAGCATTTT. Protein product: CASSPGQGNQPQHF.

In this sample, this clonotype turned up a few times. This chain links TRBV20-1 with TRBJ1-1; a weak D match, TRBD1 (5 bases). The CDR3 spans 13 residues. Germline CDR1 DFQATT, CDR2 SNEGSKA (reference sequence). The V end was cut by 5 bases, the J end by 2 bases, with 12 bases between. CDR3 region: CSAGGGKNTEAFF. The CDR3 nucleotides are TGCAGTGCTGGGGGGGGGAAAAACACTGAAGCTTTCTTT.

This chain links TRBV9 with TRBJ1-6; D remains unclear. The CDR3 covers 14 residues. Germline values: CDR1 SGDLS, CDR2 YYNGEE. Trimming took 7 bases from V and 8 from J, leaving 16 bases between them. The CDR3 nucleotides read TGTGCCAGCCAGCGGTCACAAACTGATTCACCCCTCCACTTT. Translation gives CASQRSQTDSPLHF.

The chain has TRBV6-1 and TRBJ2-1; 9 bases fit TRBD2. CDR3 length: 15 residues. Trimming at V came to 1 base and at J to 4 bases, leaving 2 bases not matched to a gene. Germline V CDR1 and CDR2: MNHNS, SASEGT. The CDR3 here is CASSEEAGGYNEQFF. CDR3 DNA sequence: TGTGCCAGCAGTGAAGAAGCGGGGGGATACAATGAGCAGTTCTTC.

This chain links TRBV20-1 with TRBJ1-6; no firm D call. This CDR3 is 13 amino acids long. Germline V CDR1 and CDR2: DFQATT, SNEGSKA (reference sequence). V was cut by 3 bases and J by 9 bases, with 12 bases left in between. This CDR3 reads CSARTGVGSPLHF. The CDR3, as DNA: TGCAGTGCTAGGACGGGAGTCGGTTCACCCCTCCACTTT.

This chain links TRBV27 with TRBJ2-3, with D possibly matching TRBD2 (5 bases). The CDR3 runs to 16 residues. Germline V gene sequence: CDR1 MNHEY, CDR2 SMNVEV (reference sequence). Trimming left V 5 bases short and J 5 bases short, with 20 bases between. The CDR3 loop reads CASSALGETVGDTQYF. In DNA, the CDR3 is TGTGCCAGCAGTGCCCTCGGGGAAACCGTGGGAGATACGCAGTATTTT.

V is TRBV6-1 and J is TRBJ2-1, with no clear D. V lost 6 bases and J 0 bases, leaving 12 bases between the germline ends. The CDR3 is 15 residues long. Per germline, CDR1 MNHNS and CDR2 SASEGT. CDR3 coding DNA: TGTGCCAGCAGCTCTGGATCGAGCTCCTACAATGAGCAGTTCTTC. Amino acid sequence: CASSSGSSSYNEQFF.